The rows below give T cell receptor beta chains drawn from one sample of a study of spatial heterogeneity in lung cancer. TCRdb ran MiXCR on the 5' RACE reads and lists one entry per CDR3 protein. The table includes over 10,000 distinct CDR3 sequences, 5% to 6% detected once. Sample: lung tumor tissue, taken at surgery. Source of these receptors: a female donor with early-stage non-small cell lung cancer. Each CDR3 is given with its conserved first and last residue. Each record gives: D gene, V gene, J gene, clone size, CDR3 DNA, CDR3 protein. A D gene is named only where the DNA matches it firmly. A row's size may be missing; if present it is once, few, many or a size class.

TRBD1	TRBV20-1	TRBJ2-1	many	TGCAGTGCTCCCCGACAGGGTGAGCAGTTCTTC	CSAPRQGEQFF
TRBD2	TRBV5-1	TRBJ2-5	NA	TGCGCCAGCAGCCCCGGGCGAGCGGGGGTCCCAGAGACCCAGTACTTC	CASSPGRAGVPETQYF
NA	TRBV5-1	TRBJ2-7	many	TGCGCCAGCAGCCACGGGACGGACTCCTACGAGCAGTACTTC	CASSHGTDSYEQYF
NA	TRBV7-9	TRBJ1-2	many	TGTGCCAGCACCCTTGTTGGTTCCGGGGGCTACACCTTC	CASTLVGSGGYTF
NA	TRBV7-9	TRBJ2-7	many	TGTGCCAGCAGCTTTAGTTTTGTTCAGTCAAACGAGCAGTACTTC	CASSFSFVQSNEQYF
NA	TRBV18	TRBJ1-3	many	TGTGCCAGCTCGCCTCAGGGCGGAAGAAACACCATATATTTT	CASSPQGGRNTIYF
TRBD2	TRBV10-3	TRBJ2-5	medium-sized	TGTGCCATCAGTCGGACTAGCGGGGGGCCACAGGAAGGCTCGACCCAGTACTTC	CAISRTSGGPQEGSTQYF
TRBD2	TRBV18	TRBJ2-3	once	TGTGCCAGCTCACCCCCACGGCTAGCGGGGGGGCCAACTACGCAGTATTTT	CASSPPRLAGGPTTQYF
NA	TRBV10-2	TRBJ2-7	many	TGCGCCAGCAGTGCGGGGCAGAATCCCTACGAGCAGTACTTC	CASSAGQNPYEQYF
TRBD2	TRBV7-2	TRBJ2-1	many	TGTGCCAGCAGCTTACGTCGACTAGCGGGGAACGATGAGCAGTTCTTC	CASSLRRLAGNDEQFF
NA	TRBV28	TRBJ2-1	many	TGTGCCAGCAGTTTTGGGCCTGTTCACTTCTTC	CASSFGPVHFF
TRBD1	TRBV9	TRBJ2-5	medium-sized	TGTGCCAGCGACAGGGGAGACCTGGGGGAGACCCAGTACTTC	CASDRGDLGETQYF
NA	TRBV7-2	TRBJ2-3	many	TGTGCCAGCAGCTTACGAAACGACGGCACAGATACGCAGTATTTT	CASSLRNDGTDTQYF
TRBD2	TRBV4-1	TRBJ2-1	medium-sized	TGCGCCAGCAGCCAAGAATGGGAAGGTGTGGGGACTAGCGGGGGGCCGGAGCAGTTCTTC	CASSQEWEGVGTSGGPEQFF
NA	TRBV7-2	TRBJ2-5	many	TGTGCCAGCAGCCGCACATTAGGGGGAGTCGGGACCCAGTACTTC	CASSRTLGGVGTQYF
NA	TRBV7-9	TRBJ2-7	many	TGTGCCAGCAGCACGGCTAGCTACGAGCAGTACTTC	CASSTASYEQYF
NA	TRBV5-1	TRBJ2-3	NA	TGCGCCAGCAGCTTGGAGGCTCGAAAGACAGATACGCAGTATTTT	CASSLEARKTDTQYF
NA	TRBV3-1	TRBJ2-7	few	TGTGCCAGCAGCCTGGGACACAAGTACGAGCAGTACTTC	CASSLGHKYEQYF
NA	TRBV5-1	TRBJ1-2	many	TGCGCCAGCAGCTCCATCGACAGTCCCTATGGCTACACCTTC	CASSSIDSPYGYTF
TRBD1	TRBV20-1	TRBJ1-5	medium-sized	TGCAGTGCTAGGCCTCCAGGGACAGCCTTAAATCAGCCCCAGCATTTT	CSARPPGTALNQPQHF
NA	TRBV3-1	TRBJ1-5	many	TGTGCCAGCAGCCCCACAGCTCCTGGGACTCAGCCCCAGCATTTT	CASSPTAPGTQPQHF
TRBD1	TRBV18	TRBJ2-5	many	TGTGCCAGCTCAAGCGCAGGGGGCTCGGAGACCCAGTACTTC	CASSSAGGSETQYF
NA	TRBV7-2	TRBJ2-3	many	TGTGCCAGCAGCTCCCGGACTTATACGCAGTATTTT	CASSSRTYTQYF
TRBD2	TRBV5-1	TRBJ2-3	many	TGCGCCAGCAGCCTGAGGACTAGCGGGAGCACAGATACGCAGTATTTT	CASSLRTSGSTDTQYF
TRBD1	TRBV10-3	TRBJ2-1	many	TGTGCCATCAGTGAGTCGGGACAGACTACGTTCATGAACAATGAGCAGTTCTTC	CAISESGQTTFMNNEQFF
NA	TRBV2	TRBJ2-2	many	TGTGCCAGCGGGTGGGGATTCACCGGGGAGCTGTTTTTT	CASGWGFTGELFF
TRBD1	TRBV6-1	TRBJ1-2	many	TGTGCCAGCAGTGAATATGGGACAGGGGTGGCTAAAAATGGCTACACCTTC	CASSEYGTGVAKNGYTF
NA	TRBV28	TRBJ2-3	many	TGTGCCAGCAGTAACAGGGACTCGGGCACAGATACGCAGTATTTT	CASSNRDSGTDTQYF
NA	TRBV12-3/TRBV12-4	TRBJ1-5	many	TGTGCCAGCAGTCCGCGAAGCCATGGACAGCCCAATCAGCCCCAGCATTTT	CASSPRSHGQPNQPQHF
NA	TRBV10-3	TRBJ1-1	many	TGTGCCATCAGCAAGGATGGGGTGAGCACTGAAGCTTTCTTT	CAISKDGVSTEAFF
NA	TRBV21-1	TRBJ1-5	many	TGTGCCAGCAGCCCCCTGGGATGGACAAAGTATAGCAATCAGCCCCAGCATTTT	CASSPLGWTKYSNQPQHF
NA	TRBV7-9	TRBJ2-7	many	TGTGCCAGCAGCCGTAATCCGATGAGGGTGGGGTACGAGCAGTACTTC	CASSRNPMRVGYEQYF
TRBD1	TRBV5-6	TRBJ1-5	NA	TGTGCCAGCAGCTTGGGGACAGACAGGGTCAATCAGCCCCAGCATTTT	CASSLGTDRVNQPQHF
TRBD2	TRBV5-1	TRBJ2-1	medium-sized	TGCGCCAGCAGCTTGTTTCATAGCGGGGGCATGGCTGTCAATGAGCAGTTCTTC	CASSLFHSGGMAVNEQFF
TRBD2	TRBV9	TRBJ2-3	many	TGTGCCAGCAGCTCTAGAACTAGCGGGGGCACAGATACGCAGTATTTT	CASSSRTSGGTDTQYF
NA	TRBV6-5	TRBJ2-5	medium-sized	TGTGCCAGCAGTTACGGGAGCGGGGAGACCCAGTACTTC	CASSYGSGETQYF
TRBD1	TRBV4-3	TRBJ1-6	many	TGCGCCAGCAGCCCAGTAGCTGTAGGACAGGGGTTTTCTCTATATAATTCACCCCTCCACTTT	CASSPVAVGQGFSLYNSPLHF
NA	TRBV7-9	TRBJ2-2	many	TGTGCCAGCAGCCGGACACGATCGACGAACACCGGGGAGCTGTTTTTT	CASSRTRSTNTGELFF
NA	TRBV3-1	TRBJ1-2	many	TGTGCCAGCAGCCCCAGAGGAAGGGACGGATATGGCTACACCTTC	CASSPRGRDGYGYTF
TRBD1	TRBV5-4	TRBJ1-3	many	TGTGCCAGCAGCCTTGACAGGGGCCCTGTCGCCGGAAACACCATATATTTT	CASSLDRGPVAGNTIYF
TRBD2	TRBV7-2	TRBJ2-7	many	TGTGCCAGCAGCTTATACCTCGGGACTAGCGTAAACTACGAGCAGTACTTC	CASSLYLGTSVNYEQYF
NA	TRBV14	TRBJ2-5	many	TGTGCCAGCAGCCAAGAAAGTTGGTGGCCGACCCAGTACTTC	CASSQESWWPTQYF
NA	TRBV28	TRBJ1-2	NA	TGTGCCAGCAGCCCCGGGGGTCCAGATCCGTATGGCTACACCTTC	CASSPGGPDPYGYTF
NA	TRBV20-1	TRBJ1-5	many	TGCAGTGCTAGAAGGTATAGCAATCAGCCCCAGCATTTT	CSARRYSNQPQHF
NA	TRBV7-9	TRBJ1-6	medium-sized	TGTGCCAGCAGAACAGGCAGCTCCTATAATTCACCCCTCCACTTT	CASRTGSSYNSPLHF
NA	TRBV7-9	TRBJ2-3	many	TGTGCCAGCAGCTCGGGACTTACTAGCACAGATACGCAGTATTTT	CASSSGLTSTDTQYF
NA	TRBV20-1	TRBJ1-5	NA	TGCAGTGCTAGTTCGGGAGGACGGCCCCAGCATTTT	CSASSGGRPQHF
TRBD2	TRBV9	TRBJ2-1	medium-sized	TGTGCCAGCAGCGTAGTCCCGGGGGGAGGTAATGAGCAGTTCTTC	CASSVVPGGGNEQFF
NA	TRBV20-1	TRBJ2-6	many	TGCAGTGCCAGGCTCGGGCTCGGGGGCTCTGGGGCCAACGTCCTGACTTTC	CSARLGLGGSGANVLTF
TRBD1	TRBV5-1	TRBJ2-2	many	TGCGCCAGCATGAGACAGGGGGCCACCGGGGAGCTGTTTTTT	CASMRQGATGELFF
NA	TRBV7-9	TRBJ1-1	medium-sized	TGTGCCAGCAGCTTCCAACAGGATAACACTGAAGCTTTCTTT	CASSFQQDNTEAFF